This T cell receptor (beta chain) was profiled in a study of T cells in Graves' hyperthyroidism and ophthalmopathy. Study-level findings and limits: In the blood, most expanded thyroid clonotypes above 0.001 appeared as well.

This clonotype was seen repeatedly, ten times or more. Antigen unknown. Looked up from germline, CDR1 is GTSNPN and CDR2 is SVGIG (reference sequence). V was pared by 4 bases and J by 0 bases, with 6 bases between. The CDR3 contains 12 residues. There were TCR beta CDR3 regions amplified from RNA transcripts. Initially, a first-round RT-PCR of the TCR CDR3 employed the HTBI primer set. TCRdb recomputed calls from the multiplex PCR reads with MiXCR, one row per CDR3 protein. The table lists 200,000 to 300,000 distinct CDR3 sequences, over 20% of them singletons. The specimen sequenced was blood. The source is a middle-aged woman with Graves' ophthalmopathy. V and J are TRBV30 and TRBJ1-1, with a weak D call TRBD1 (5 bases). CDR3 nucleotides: TGTGCCTGGACAGGGCTGAACACTGAAGCTTTCTTT. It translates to CAWTGLNTEAFF.